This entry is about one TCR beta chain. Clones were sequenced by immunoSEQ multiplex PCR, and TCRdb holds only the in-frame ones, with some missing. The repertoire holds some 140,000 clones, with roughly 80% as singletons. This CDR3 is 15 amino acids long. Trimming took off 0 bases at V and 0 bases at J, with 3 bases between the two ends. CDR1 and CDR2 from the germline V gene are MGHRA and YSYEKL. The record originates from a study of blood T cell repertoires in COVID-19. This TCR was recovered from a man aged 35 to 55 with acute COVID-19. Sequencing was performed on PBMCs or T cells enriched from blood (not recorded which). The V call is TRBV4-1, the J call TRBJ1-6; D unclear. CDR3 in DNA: TGCGCCAGCAGCCAAGATAACTCCTATAATTCACCCCTCCACTTT. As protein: CASSQDNSYNSPLHF.